This T cell receptor (beta chain) was captured in a study of blood T cell repertoires in COVID-19. Overall study context: The origin of the acute and convalescent COVID-19 samples was the United States, Italy and Spain. T cells, B-cell-depleted T cells, or PBMCs supplied cDNA or gDNA.

Germline V CDR1 and CDR2: KGHSH, LQKENI. The CDR3 is made up of 16 amino acids. Trimming cost V 3 bases and J 4 bases, with 16 bases left between them. As handled by the study authors: Amplification of reference gene primers provided the estimated nucleated cell counts. Profiling relied on immunoSEQ multiplex PCR, and the TCRdb table lists in-frame clones only, not all of them. The DNA gave D and trimming, while V, J and clone size come from that table. The data hold around 170,000 clones, with 70% to 90% observed a single time. The chain employs TRBV18 and TRBJ1-3; D perhaps matches TRBD1 (6 bases). This clonotype originated in a man between 18 and 35 years old who had recovered from COVID-19. Sequencing was performed on peripheral blood. Here the CDR3 DNA reads TGTGCCAGCTCACCTGGCCAGGGGAGTATCGGAAACACCATATATTTT. Protein sequence: CASSPGQGSIGNTIYF.